The 20 T cell receptor beta chains below come from one sample, sequenced in a study of neurological immune-mediated disorders. TCRdb passed the 5' RACE reads through MiXCR, listing each CDR3 protein once. The sample records 72,000 or so distinct CDR3 sequences, approximately 17% being singletons. Sample: PBMCs. The receptors derive from a woman aged 40 to 50 in good health.

The chain carries TRBV7-2 and TRBJ2-1; no clear D gene. V dropped 1 base and J dropped 7 bases, with 8 bases sitting between them. This CDR3 has 13 amino acids. Germline V CDR1 and CDR2: SGHTA, FQGNSA. CDR3 loop: CASSLERFNEQFF. In nucleotides, the CDR3 is TGTGCCAGCAGCTTAGAACGGTTTAATGAGCAGTTCTTC. Variable domain in full (rest from reference TRBV7-2 and TRBJ2-1): GAGVSQSPSNKVTEKGKDVELRCDPISGHTALYWYRQSLGQGLEFLIYFQGNSAPDKSGLPSDRFSAERTGGSVSTLTIQRTQQEDSAVYLCASSLERFNEQFFGPGTRLTVL.

Many counts were recorded for this clonotype. The DNA for the CDR3 is TGCGCCAGCAGCCAAGAGGCTGGCGCGGATACGCAGTATTTT. Protein product: CASSQEAGADTQYF. This chain links TRBV4-3 with TRBJ2-3; D not resolved. V was shortened by 0 bases and J by 6 bases, with 10 bases between the two germline ends. CDR3 length: 14 amino acids. Germline assignment: CDR1 LGHNA and CDR2 YSLEER.

A note on this clonotype: With a much larger clone just one base away, this may be a read error. V and J are TRBV4-2 and TRBJ2-5; TRBD2 aligns across 11 bases. The V gene's germline CDR1 is LGHNA and CDR2 YNFKEQ. The CDR3 spans 16 residues. The CDR3 protein is CASSQDRSGGAETLYF. The CDR3 region has the DNA TGTGCCAGCAGCCAAGATCGTAGCGGGGGGGCCGAGACCCTGTACTTC.

This clonotype was seen many times. The rearrangement joins TRBV5-1 to TRBJ2-5; D perhaps matches TRBD2 (6 bases). Germline lookup yields CDR1 SGHRS and CDR2 YFSETQ. Trimming cost V 0 bases and J 5 bases, with 11 bases left between them. CDR3 size: 14 residues. DNA for the CDR3: TGCGCCAGCAGCTTGGGGTGGAGGGTCGAGACCCAGTACTTC. It is translated as CASSLGWRVETQYF.

The V call is TRBV5-1, the J call TRBJ2-1; tentatively, D is TRBD1 or TRBD2 (6 bases each). Germline loops: CDR1 SGHRS, CDR2 YFSETQ. V shed 4 bases and J shed 2 bases, with 16 bases lying between them. CDR3 size: 16 residues. This chain's CDR3 is CASSPQGRSAYNEQFF. In DNA form, the CDR3 reads TGCGCCAGCAGCCCTCAGGGGAGGTCCGCCTACAATGAGCAGTTCTTC.

This clonotype was seen repeatedly, ten times or more. This sequence joins TRBV20-1 and TRBJ2-7; 7 nucleotides align to TRBD2. V dropped 5 bases and J dropped 1; count of bases not matched to a gene: 11. Germline lookup yields CDR1 DFQATT and CDR2 SNEGSKA (reference sequence). The CDR3 extends over 15 amino acids. CDR3 nucleotide sequence: TGCAGTGCTTGGTTAGCGGGCCAACATTCCTACGAGCAGTACTTC. Encoded protein: CSAWLAGQHSYEQYF.

This clonotype occurred many times. The chain links TRBV12-3 or TRBV12-4 to TRBJ1-2, with no clear D. Trimming removed 6 bases at V and 5 bases at J, with 16 bases between. This CDR3 is built from 14 residues. CDR3 protein: CASSPAGSWYGYTF. The CDR3 DNA reads as TGTGCCAGCAGCCCGGCGGGGTCCTGGTATGGCTACACCTTC.

This clonotype was found many times. The rearrangement joins TRBV5-5 to TRBJ1-1; no clear D. Germline V gene sequence: CDR1 SGHKS, CDR2 YYEKEE (reference sequence). Trimming removed 4 bases from V and 3 bases from J, with 10 bases in between. CDR3 size: 13 residues. Written as DNA, the CDR3 is TGTGCCAGCAGCCCCTTCTACCACACTGAAGCTTTCTTT. Residues: CASSPFYHTEAFF.

This clonotype was picked up many times. This chain joins TRBV7-2 and TRBJ2-3; D is undetermined. This CDR3 region has 14 residues. V was pared by 3 bases and J by 2 bases, with 9 bases between. CDR1 is SGHTA and CDR2 is FQGNSA in the germline V gene. CDR3 sequence: CASSFDGHTDTQYF. The CDR3 region has the DNA TGTGCCAGCAGCTTCGACGGCCACACAGATACGCAGTATTTT.

There are many counts of this clonotype. V gene TRBV19 combines with J gene TRBJ1-1; unclear D gene. Germline CDR1 is LNHDA and CDR2 is SQIVND (reference sequence). V was clipped by 10 bases and J by 0 bases, with 6 bases between them. This CDR3 contains 11 residues. DNA of the CDR3: TGTGCCACCCCTTTGAACACTGAAGCTTTCTTT. Residues: CATPLNTEAFF.

This sequence joins TRBV12-3 or TRBV12-4 and TRBJ1-4, with 7 bases matching TRBD1. Trimming took 3 bases from V and 5 from J; bases not matched to a gene: 6. The CDR3 runs 15 residues. DNA for the CDR3: TGTGCCAGCAGTTTGGGGGACAGCTTAAATGAAAAACTGTTTTTT. Amino acid sequence: CASSLGDSLNEKLFF.

This clonotype came up many times. J is TRBJ1-2 and V is TRBV4-2, with D unresolved. V was cut by 1 base and J by 1 base, with 7 bases left in between. This CDR3 is 14 amino acids long. Germline CDR1 is LGHNA and CDR2 is YNFKEQ. Here the CDR3 reads CASSQVIVNYGYTF. The DNA for the CDR3 is TGTGCCAGCAGCCAAGTCATCGTTAACTATGGCTACACCTTC.

The sample holds many counts of this clonotype. V is TRBV20-1 and J is TRBJ2-5; a weak D match, TRBD1 (6 bases). There are 13 residues in the CDR3. From germline, CDR1 is DFQATT and CDR2 SNEGSKA (reference sequence). Trimming removed 4 bases at V and 1 base at J, with 10 bases between. Here the CDR3 reads CSAIRDTQETQYF. The CDR3 nucleotides read TGCAGTGCTATCCGGGACACCCAAGAGACCCAGTACTTC.

In this sample, this clonotype turned up many times. The chain recombines TRBV5-1 with TRBJ2-6, with TRBD1 as a possible D gene (6 bases). CDR1 SGHRS and CDR2 YFSETQ come from the germline V gene. V was trimmed by 4 bases and J by 0 bases, leaving 11 bases between them. The CDR3 runs 16 residues. CDR3 in DNA: TGCGCCAGCAGCGTACAGGGAAGCTCTGGGGCCAACGTCCTGACTTTC. Its protein product is CASSVQGSSGANVLTF.

This clonotype was recorded many times. This chain uses TRBV6-5 with TRBJ2-1; D gene unclear. The germline V gene encodes CDR1 MNHEY and CDR2 SVGAGI. The CDR3 extends over 13 amino acids. V was clipped by 0 bases and J by 4 bases, with 4 bases between them. The CDR3 coding sequence is TGTGCCAGCAGTTACTCGAGATACAATGAGCAGTTCTTC. Translation: CASSYSRYNEQFF.

This clonotype was picked up many times. CDR3 in DNA: TGTGCCAGCAGCGCCGGGGGATTTATGGTGGGCTACACCTTC. It yields the protein CASSAGGFMVGYTF. The chain carries TRBV7-2 and TRBJ1-2; tentatively, D is TRBD1 (5 bases). Germline-derived CDR1 and CDR2 are SGHTA and FQGNSA. The CDR3 runs to 14 residues. The V end lost 5 bases, the J end lost 8 bases, and 18 bases lay between the germline ends. Using reference TRBV7-2 and TRBJ1-2 for the parts outside the CDR3, the full variable domain is GAGVSQSPSNKVTEKGKDVELRCDPISGHTALYWYRQSLGQGLEFLIYFQGNSAPDKSGLPSDRFSAERTGGSVSTLTIQRTQQEDSAVYLCASSAGGFMVGYTFGSGTRLTVV.

This clonotype was counted many times. The chain has TRBV20-1 and TRBJ2-3; D is undetermined. V lost 2 bases and J 2 bases, leaving 11 bases between the germline ends. There are 14 residues in the CDR3. The germline CDR1 and CDR2 sequences are DFQATT and SNEGSKA (reference sequence). CDR3 in DNA: TGCAGTGCTAGACCCCTTACTACCACAGATACGCAGTATTTT. This codes for CSARPLTTTDTQYF.

This clonotype was observed at least ten times. This chain joins TRBV10-1 and TRBJ2-3; possible D gene TRBD1, 6 bases. The V gene lost 2 bases and the J gene lost 6 bases, with 12 bases spanning the gap. Germline V gene data show CDR1 as WNHNN and CDR2 as SYGVQD (reference sequence). The CDR3 is made up of 14 amino acids. DNA for the CDR3: TGCGCCAGCAGTGAGGCAGGGGATGTGGATACGCAGTATTTT. Translation gives CASSEAGDVDTQYF.

This clonotype was counted many times. This rearrangement joins TRBV4-1 to TRBJ1-4, with D tentatively TRBD1 (5 bases). The germline V gene encodes CDR1 MGHRA and CDR2 YSYEKL. This CDR3 spans 17 amino acids. The ends were cut back, 0 bases at V and 3 bases at J, with 14 bases in the middle. The CDR3 region is CASSQDSPGQSNEKLFF. DNA for the CDR3: TGCGCCAGCAGCCAAGATTCCCCCGGACAATCTAATGAAAAACTGTTTTTT.

This clonotype was counted many times. This chain uses TRBV10-3 with TRBJ2-3; 10 positions match TRBD2. The J segment lost 4 bases and the V segment lost 0 bases, leaving 1 base of the junction unmatched. There are 15 residues in the CDR3. The germline gives CDR1 ENHRY, CDR2 SYGVKD. In DNA form, the CDR3 reads TGTGCCATCAGTGAGTCGAGCGGGGGGGCAGATACGCAGTATTTT. Translating it yields CAISESSGGADTQYF.